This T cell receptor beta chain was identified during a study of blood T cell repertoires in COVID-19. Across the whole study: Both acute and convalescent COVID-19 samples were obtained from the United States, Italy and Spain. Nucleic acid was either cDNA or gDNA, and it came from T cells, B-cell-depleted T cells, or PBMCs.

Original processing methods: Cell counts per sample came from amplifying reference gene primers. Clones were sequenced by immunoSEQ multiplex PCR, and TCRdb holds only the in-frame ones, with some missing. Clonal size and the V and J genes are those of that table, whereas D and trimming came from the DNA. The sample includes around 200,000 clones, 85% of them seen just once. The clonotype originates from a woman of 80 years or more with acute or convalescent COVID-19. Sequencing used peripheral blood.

CDR3 bases: TGTGCCAGCAGTGCTATGCTAGCGGGAGATACGCAGTATTTT. Protein: CASSAMLAGDTQYF. The V call is TRBV2, the J call TRBJ2-3, with TRBD2 matching 8 bases. The CDR3 covers 14 residues. V was pared by 4 bases and J by 5 bases, with 5 bases of the junction left unmatched. CDR1 SNHLY and CDR2 FYNNEI come from the germline V gene.